Here is one T cell receptor (beta chain) with its context. Its antigen is still unknown. This specimen includes other DNA sequences encoding the same CDR3. Clones were read by immunoSEQ multiplex PCR, and TCRdb kept only the in-frame ones, dropping some. The table shows around 2,000,000 clones, with roughly 94% occurring only once. This CDR3 has 13 amino acids. The V end lost 0 bases, the J end lost 10 bases, and 8 bases lay between the germline ends. Germline V gives CDR1 SGHRS, CDR2 YFSETQ. The sample belongs to a study of shared clonotypes between healthy human individuals. In the study overall: Donor composition was a couple of women and three men, aged 18 to 49. Study-wide results and caveats: Richness estimates generally favored naive over memory subsets.

This receptor was identified in a young man in good health. The specimen was naive CD4+ T cells sorted from blood. Documented subset: CD45RA+ positively selected. The chain recombines TRBV5-1 with TRBJ1-6, with D possibly being TRBD1 (5 bases). Here the CDR3 DNA reads TGCGCCAGCAGCTTGGCGGGGCGATCACCCCTCCACTTT. Protein: CASSLAGRSPLHF.